This T cell receptor (beta chain) originates from a study of T cells after yellow fever vaccination. In making TCR cDNA, 5'RACE template switching added a universal primer site and UMIs to it. TCRdb processed the 5' RACE reads anew with MiXCR; each CDR3 protein has one entry. The table lists 550,000 or so distinct CDR3 sequences, 15% to 20% of them singletons, with 14% in the top ten. Study results and caveats: Although the secondary response was weaker, it peaked faster, at day 5 versus 15. Post-booster repertoires again held most primary-vaccination clones (96% CD4, 88% CD8).

The CDR3 length is 15 residues. CDR1 is SGHTA and CDR2 is FQGNSA in the germline V gene. Between the trimmed V and J ends, which lost 3 bases and 4 bases, there was a span of 15 bases. Notes on this clonotype: Its target is unknown.

The J gene is TRBJ2-5, the V gene TRBV7-2, with D perhaps matching TRBD1 or TRBD2 (6 bases each). The origin of this receptor is a young man who received the YFV17D yellow fever vaccine. The material sequenced was PBMCs, taken 15 days after the yellow fever booster vaccination. The CDR3 nucleotides read TGTGCCAGCAGCTTTGGCGTTGGGGGGCTAGAGACCCAGTACTTC. Translation gives CASSFGVGGLETQYF.